A single sample is the source of the 4 T cell receptor beta chains below, sequenced in a study of beta chain features in type 1 diabetes. The sequenced template was cDNA made from the entire isolated RNA. Libraries were prepared by immunoSEQ multiplex PCR; TCRdb keeps only in-frame clonotypes and omits some of them. The profile shows about 260,000 clones, roughly two thirds of them singletons. The sample consisted of naive CD4+ T cells from blood. Receptors were obtained from a man aged 30 to 39 in good health.

This clone was detected only a few times. The chain is built from TRBV7-9 and TRBJ2-1; D is unresolved. The CDR3 sequence is 16 residues long. In germline, CDR1 is SEHNR, CDR2 FQNEAQ (reference sequence). V gave up 1 base and J gave up 8 bases, with 18 bases separating them. The CDR3 nucleotides are TGTGCCAGCAGCTTAGGGCGGCTTTACTCTACAGATGAGCAGTTCTTC. This translates into CASSLGRLYSTDEQFF.

Turning to this clone: Different DNA sequences within this sample yield the same CDR3. This chain joins TRBV29-1 and TRBJ2-5; perhaps TRBD1 as D (6 bases). Germline V gene data show CDR1 as SQVTM and CDR2 as ANQGSEA. V was cut by 4 bases and J by 5 bases, with 8 bases left in between. This CDR3 contains 11 residues. The CDR3 spells CSVVRGETQYF. Written as DNA, the CDR3 is TGCAGCGTTGTGAGGGGGGAGACCCAGTACTTC.

CDR3 amino acids: CASSFRTGVDEQFF. CDR3 bases: TGTGCCAGCAGTTTTAGAACAGGGGTGGATGAGCAGTTCTTC. J is TRBJ2-1 and V is TRBV28; 7 positions agree with TRBD1. The CDR3 totals 14 residues. The V gene end was trimmed by 3 bases and the J gene end by 8 bases; junction bases not matched to a gene: 7. Germline loops: CDR1 MDHEN, CDR2 SYDVKM.

This clone turned up a few times. The rearrangement links TRBV30 to TRBJ2-2, with TRBD2 identical over 7 bases. CDR3 size: 15 residues. V lost 4 bases, J lost 5 bases, and 10 bases stayed unmatched. In germline, CDR1 is GTSNPN, CDR2 SVGIG (reference sequence). CDR3 in amino acids: CAWTSPGLITGELFF. The CDR3 nucleotides read TGTGCCTGGACGAGTCCGGGACTAATAACCGGGGAGCTGTTTTTT.